Listed here are 17 T cell receptor beta chains from one sample, sequenced in a study of blood T cell repertoires in COVID-19. Sequencing used immunoSEQ multiplex PCR; TCRdb keeps in-frame clones, though not all of them. The sample contains some 200,000 clones, about nine tenths of which appear only once. Sequenced sample: peripheral blood. These receptor sequences come from a man aged 45-65 years with acute or convalescent COVID-19.

The gene calls are TRBV7-9 and TRBJ1-4, with 9 bases lining up with TRBD1. The ends lost 4 bases at V and 7 bases at J; junction bases unmatched: 4. This CDR3 region has 14 residues. CDR1 is SEHNR and CDR2 is FQNEAQ in the germline V gene (reference sequence). The CDR3 loop is CASSSTGGSEKLFF. CDR3 bases: TGTGCCAGCAGCTCGACAGGGGGTTCTGAAAAACTGTTTTTT. Full variable domain (rest looked up from reference TRBV7-9 and TRBJ1-4): DTGVSQNPRHKITKRGQNVTFRCDPISEHNRLYWYRQTLGQGPEFLTYFQNEAQLEKSRLLSDRFSAERPKGSFSTLEIQRTEQGDSAMYLCASSSTGGSEKLFFGSGTQLSVL.

The rearrangement uses TRBV5-1 and TRBJ2-2, with D maybe TRBD2 (5 bases). The germline gives CDR1 SGHRS, CDR2 YFSETQ. V lost 6 bases, J lost 0 bases, and 12 bases lay in between. The CDR3 is 15 residues long. The CDR3 DNA reads as TGCGCCAGCACCCCACTAGGAACGAACACCGGGGAGCTGTTTTTT. Translated: CASTPLGTNTGELFF.

V is TRBV5-5 and J is TRBJ2-1; 8 positions match TRBD1. The V gene end was trimmed by 2 bases and the J gene end by 9 bases; junction bases not matched to a gene: 13. This CDR3 is built from 16 residues. From germline, CDR1 is SGHKS and CDR2 YYEKEE (reference sequence). The CDR3 DNA reads as TGTGCCAGCAGCTTCGTAGCCGGGACAGGTTACGGTGAGCAGTTCTTC. Encoded protein: CASSFVAGTGYGEQFF. Combining the CDR3 with reference TRBV5-5 and TRBJ2-1 gives the whole variable domain DAGVTQSPTHLIKTRGQQVTLRCSPISGHKSVSWYQQVLGQGPQFIFQYYEKEERGRGNFPDRFSARQFPNYSSELNVNALLLGDSALYLCASSFVAGTGYGEQFFGPGTRLTVL.

The chain joins TRBV7-8 to TRBJ1-2, with D hard to call. Germline CDR1 SGHVS, CDR2 FQNEAQ. The length of the CDR3 is 14 residues. Trimming left V 1 base short and J 2 bases short, with 8 bases between. The DNA of the CDR3 is TGTGCCAGCAGCTTAGATCTGAGGAACTATGGCTACACCTTC. Its translation: CASSLDLRNYGYTF.

V is TRBV25-1 and J is TRBJ2-5; TRBD1 matches at 9 bases. The J segment lost 5 bases and the V segment lost 2 bases, leaving 9 bases of the junction unmatched. CDR3 length: 16 amino acids. The V gene's germline CDR1 is MGHDK and CDR2 SYGVNS. The CDR3 DNA sequence: TGTGCCAGCAGTGAACTGGGACAGGGACGTAGGGAGACCCAGTACTTC. It yields the protein CASSELGQGRRETQYF.

V gene TRBV5-1 combines with J gene TRBJ1-1; the match to TRBD1 covers 8 bases. This CDR3 region has 14 residues. Trimming cost V 6 bases and J 1 base; bases outside gene matches: 5. The germline CDR1 and CDR2 sequences are SGHRS and YFSETQ. CDR3 coding DNA: TGCGCCAGCAACGCTGGGACAGGGAACACTGAAGCTTTCTTT. Its translation: CASNAGTGNTEAFF.

The chain combines TRBV19 with TRBJ1-4, with TRBD1 as a possible D gene (5 bases). Germline lookup yields CDR1 LNHDA and CDR2 SQIVND (reference sequence). The V end was cut by 7 bases, the J end by 7 bases, with 16 bases between. CDR3 length: 14 amino acids. The CDR3 protein is CASTLGGVAEKLFF. The CDR3 nucleotides read TGTGCCAGTACCCTGGGGGGGGTGGCTGAAAAACTGTTTTTT.

The chain joins TRBV7-8 to TRBJ1-1, with 7 bases lining up with TRBD1. Trimming cost V 1 base and J 5 bases; bases outside gene matches: 7. The germline V gene encodes CDR1 SGHVS and CDR2 FQNEAQ. This CDR3 is built from 15 residues. The CDR3 loop reads CASSLVGRGLTEAFF. The CDR3 bases are TGTGCCAGCAGCTTAGTGGGCAGGGGGTTGACTGAAGCTTTCTTT. The full variable domain, rest sourced from reference TRBV7-8 and TRBJ1-1, is GAGVSQSPRYKVAKRGQDVALRCDPISGHVSLFWYQQALGQGPEFLTYFQNEAQLDKSGLPSDRFFAERPEGSVSTLKIQRTQQEDSAVYLCASSLVGRGLTEAFFGQGTRLTVV.

The J gene is TRBJ1-1, the V gene TRBV18; D is perhaps TRBD1 (6 bases). Between the trimmed V and J ends, which lost 3 bases and 1 base, there was a span of 12 bases. The V gene's germline CDR1 is KGHSH and CDR2 LQKENI. The CDR3 consists of 15 residues. CDR3 nucleotide sequence: TGTGCCAGCTCACCCCTGACAGGTGGGAACACTGAAGCTTTCTTT. Its protein product is CASSPLTGGNTEAFF.

In its sample, this clone was seen once. This rearrangement joins TRBV27 to TRBJ1-1; TRBD1 matches at 7 bases. Germline assignment: CDR1 MNHEY and CDR2 SMNVEV (reference sequence). J lost 8 bases, V lost 3 bases, and 3 bases had no gene match. The CDR3 is made up of 12 amino acids. The CDR3 is CASSFPTGEAFF. CDR3 coding DNA: TGTGCCAGCAGTTTCCCGACAGGGGAAGCTTTCTTT.

The V call is TRBV5-1, the J call TRBJ1-2; no clear D gene. Per the germline V gene, CDR1 is SGHRS and CDR2 is YFSETQ. The V end lost 4 bases, the J end lost 0 bases, and 7 bases lay between the germline ends. This CDR3 has 13 residues. The CDR3 coding sequence is TGCGCCAGCAGCACACCTCCTAACTATGGCTACACCTTC. Translating gives CASSTPPNYGYTF. Drawing the rest from reference TRBV5-1 and TRBJ1-2, the complete variable domain is KAGVTQTPRYLIKTRGQQVTLSCSPISGHRSVSWYQQTPGQGLQFLFEYFSETQRNKGNFPGRFSGRQFSNSRSEMNVSTLELGDSALYLCASSTPPNYGYTFGSGTRLTVV.

This clone was seen just once. This rearrangement joins TRBV28 to TRBJ2-7; TRBD2 agrees at 9 bases. V was clipped by 2 bases and J by 5 bases; unmatched bases: 4. Germline CDR1 reads MDHEN; CDR2 reads SYDVKM. This CDR3 has 14 amino acids. In nucleotides, the CDR3 is TGTGCCAGCAGTTTAGCGGGGGGGGGCCACGAGCAGTACTTC. Translation: CASSLAGGGHEQYF.

The chain joins TRBV18 to TRBJ2-2; 12 bases fit TRBD2. The CDR3 totals 17 residues. The V gene's germline CDR1 is KGHSH and CDR2 LQKENI. V shed 3 bases and J 1 base; nucleotides not matched to a gene: 3. DNA for the CDR3: TGTGCCAGCTCACCGCTGGGACTAGCGGGGAACACCGGGGAGCTGTTTTTT. This gives the protein CASSPLGLAGNTGELFF.

The CDR3 coding sequence is TGTGCCAGTTCAGGGGTCAGATACACCGGGGAGCTGTTTTTT. Encoded protein: CASSGVRYTGELFF. The genes are TRBV2 and TRBJ2-2; D is perhaps TRBD1 (6 bases). CDR3 length: 14 residues. CDR1 and CDR2 from the germline V gene are SNHLY and FYNNEI. With 9 bases removed from V and 3 bases from J, the gap between germline ends came to 14 bases.

This rearrangement joins TRBV5-6 to TRBJ1-2; a possible D gene is TRBD1 (6 bases). This CDR3 spans 15 amino acids. The ends were cut back, 0 bases at V and 4 bases at J, with 13 bases in the middle. Looked up from germline, CDR1 is SGHDT and CDR2 is YYEEEE. The CDR3: CASSLGGGLIYGYTF. The CDR3 region has the DNA TGTGCCAGCAGCTTGGGCGGGGGCCTAATCTATGGCTACACCTTC.

The chain combines TRBV2 with TRBJ2-3; D is unresolved. The length of the CDR3 is 15 residues. V gave up 1 base and J gave up 4 bases, with 12 bases separating them. In germline, CDR1 is SNHLY, CDR2 FYNNEI. CDR3 in amino acids: CASSEESGTADTQYF. CDR3 DNA: TGTGCCAGCAGTGAAGAATCAGGTACGGCAGATACGCAGTATTTT. Together with reference TRBV2 and TRBJ2-3, the CDR3 gives the full variable domain: EPEVTQTPSHQVTQMGQEVILRCVPISNHLYFYWYRQILGQKVEFLVSFYNNEISEKSEIFDDQFSVERPDGSNFTLKIRSTKLEDSAMYFCASSEESGTADTQYFGPGTRLTVL.

The rearrangement joins TRBV12-3 or TRBV12-4 to TRBJ1-1, with 10 bases lining up with TRBD1. V shed 4 bases, J shed 11 bases, and the junction held 1 base outside the gene matches. This CDR3 contains 11 residues. CDR3 nucleotide sequence: TGTGCCAGCAGTTCGGGACAGGGGGCTTTCTTT. Translation gives CASSSGQGAFF.